This TCR beta chain stems from a study of T cells after yellow fever vaccination. General study points: Clones that expanded after primary vaccination mostly reappeared after the booster (less than 98% CD4, 70% to 90% CD8).

The CDR3 has 14 amino acids. With 0 bases removed from V and 6 bases from J, the gap between germline ends came to 12 bases. In the case of this clonotype: Its antigen remains unknown.

TCRdb redid the calling of the 5' RACE reads with MiXCR, one entry per CDR3 protein. The sample shows about 250,000 distinct CDR3 sequences, around 3.5% of them seen only once. The starting material was PBMCs, obtained 15 days after the yellow fever booster vaccination. The sequence came from a man between 18 and 35 years old who received the YFV17D yellow fever vaccine. The chain links TRBV12-3 or TRBV12-4 to TRBJ2-7, with unresolved D. The CDR3 nucleotides read TGTGCCAGCAGTTTAGCAGGGTACGCGTCCGAGCAGTACTTC. Amino acid sequence: CASSLAGYASEQYF.